This record looks at one TCR beta chain sequence and its context. Its target is not known. Repertoires were generated with immunoSEQ multiplex PCR, while TCRdb's copy carries only in-frame clones and drops some. The table lists under 95,000 clones, around 90% of them singletons, with under 4% in the top ten. These data originate in a study of T cell responses to AZD1222 COVID-19 vaccine. In germline, CDR1 is MGHRA, CDR2 YSYEKL. V was cut by 4 bases and J by 0 bases, with 18 bases left in between. The CDR3 runs 17 residues. Findings of the study overall: Compared with day 0, the breadth and depth of the Spike-specific TCR repertoire rose significantly after two doses of AZD1222. Across the whole spike, CD4 TCRs peaked at regions 160-218 and 743-854. Only a handful of people who got AZD1222 tested seropositive at baseline. Reportedly, nearly half the spike-specific TCRs target unmutated variant regions.

This sample comprised peripheral blood, obtained on day 0 of AZD1222 vaccination. The chain recombines TRBV4-1 with TRBJ1-2, with TRBD1 as a possible D gene (5 bases). This receptor was identified in an adult in good health. Written as DNA, the CDR3 is TGCGCCAGCAGCCCATCCTACCGGGACGGAGCTAACTATGGCTACACCTTC. This gives the protein CASSPSYRDGANYGYTF.